This T cell receptor (beta chain) stems from a study of molecular identifiers for immune sequencing clone quantification. Whole-study context: Five portions were made in replicates from RNA of roughly 20,000 or 100,000 naive CD8 cells, and four underwent sequencing.

TCRdb used MiXCR to reprocess the PCR reads, holding one entry per CDR3 protein. The table has around 20,000 distinct CDR3 sequences, over 15% seen once. Study findings and constraints: Clones that had above 20 RNA copies took up over 99% of effector molecules but under 1% in naive cells. Should identical TCR molecules share a barcode, the sizes of highly expanded clones could be underestimated.

Comment on this clonotype: Its antigen is as yet unknown. It may be a read error: a sequence one base away is much more abundant.

Trimming cost V 8 bases and J 0 bases; bases outside gene matches: 13. The germline gives CDR1 MNHEY, CDR2 SVGEGT. The CDR3 sequence is 17 residues long. The TCR originated in a human donor in good health. Some libraries in this study had Jurkat cell RNA spiked in. Material: naive CD8+ T cells from blood, with Jurkat cell RNA spiked in. The subset denotes: FACS-sorted CD8+CD4-CCR7+CD45RA+ naive T cells. This chain uses TRBV6-2 or TRBV6-3 with TRBJ1-5; TRBD1 aligns across 7 bases. CDR3 sequence: CASALARQGGSNQPQHF. For the CDR3, the DNA is TGTGCCAGCGCGTTGGCCCGACAGGGAGGTAGCAATCAGCCCCAGCATTTT.